This T cell receptor (beta chain) was documented in a study of blood T cell repertoires in COVID-19. Study-wide background: Material from acute and convalescent COVID-19 was sourced from the United States, Italy and Spain. Sample material is recorded as cDNA or gDNA derived from T cells, B-cell-depleted T cells, or PBMCs.

Authors' processing steps: How many nucleated cells were present was estimated from reference gene primer amplification. This table comes from immunoSEQ multiplex PCR, and its TCRdb copy is limited to in-frame clones, with some not included. The V and J calls and clone size come from that table; D and trimming were worked out from the DNA. Of fewer than 65,000 clones in the sample, approximately 79% were seen once. The CDR3 is made up of 18 amino acids. Germline CDR1 reads MNHEY; CDR2 reads SMNVEV (reference sequence). V was clipped by 2 bases and J by 0 bases; unmatched bases: 5. V and J are TRBV27 and TRBJ2-1; 12 bases are shared with TRBD2. This TCR came from a man aged 65 to 85 with acute or convalescent COVID-19. Material for sequencing was peripheral blood. The CDR3 is CASSLGLAGMSSYNEQFF. The CDR3 DNA follows: TGTGCCAGCAGTTTAGGACTAGCGGGGATGAGCTCCTACAATGAGCAGTTCTTC.